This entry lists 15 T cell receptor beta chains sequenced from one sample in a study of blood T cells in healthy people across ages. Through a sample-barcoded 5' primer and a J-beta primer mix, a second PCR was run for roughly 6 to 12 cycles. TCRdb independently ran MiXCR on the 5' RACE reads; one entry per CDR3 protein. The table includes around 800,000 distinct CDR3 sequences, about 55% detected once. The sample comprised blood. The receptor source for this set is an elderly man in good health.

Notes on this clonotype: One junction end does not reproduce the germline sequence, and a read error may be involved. The CDR3 sequence is CASSLVQSTDTQYF. The CDR3 nucleotides read TGTGCCAGCAGTTTGGTCCAAAGCACAGATACGCAGTATTTT. The chain recombines TRBV5-1 with TRBJ2-3; no reliable D call. CDR3 size: 14 residues. The germline V gene has CDR1 SGHRS and CDR2 YFSETQ.

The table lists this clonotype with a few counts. In nucleotides, the CDR3 is TGTGCCAGCAGCCCCCCGGGCGGGAGAGTGGAGACGGAGACCCAGTACTTC. It is translated as CASSPPGGRVETETQYF. The J gene is TRBJ2-5, the V gene TRBV9; 7 bases align to TRBD2. Losses at the gene ends were 4 bases for V and 5 bases for J; bases not matched to a gene: 17. This CDR3 region has 17 residues. From germline, CDR1 is SGDLS and CDR2 YYNGEE.

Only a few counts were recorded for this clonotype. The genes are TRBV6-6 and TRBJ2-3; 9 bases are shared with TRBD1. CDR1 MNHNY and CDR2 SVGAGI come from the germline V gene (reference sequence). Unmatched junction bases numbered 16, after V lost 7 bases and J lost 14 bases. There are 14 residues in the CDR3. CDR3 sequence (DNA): TGTGCCAGCAACCCGACAGGGGGACACAGATACGCGTATTTT. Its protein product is CASNPTGGHRYAYF.

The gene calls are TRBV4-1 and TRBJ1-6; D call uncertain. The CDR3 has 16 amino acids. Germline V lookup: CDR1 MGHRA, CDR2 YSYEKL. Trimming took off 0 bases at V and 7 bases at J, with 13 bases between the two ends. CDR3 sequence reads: CASSQEGGLTNSPLHF. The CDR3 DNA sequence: TGCGCCAGCAGCCAAGAAGGAGGGCTCACCAATTCACCCCTCCACTTT.

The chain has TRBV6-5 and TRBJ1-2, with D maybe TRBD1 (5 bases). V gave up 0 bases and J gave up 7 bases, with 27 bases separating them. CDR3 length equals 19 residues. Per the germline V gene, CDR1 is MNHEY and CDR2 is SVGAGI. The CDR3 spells CASSYSSANSATVALGYTF. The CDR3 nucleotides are TGTGCCAGCAGTTACTCGTCGGCCAACTCGGCGACAGTCGCGCTTGGCTACACCTTC.

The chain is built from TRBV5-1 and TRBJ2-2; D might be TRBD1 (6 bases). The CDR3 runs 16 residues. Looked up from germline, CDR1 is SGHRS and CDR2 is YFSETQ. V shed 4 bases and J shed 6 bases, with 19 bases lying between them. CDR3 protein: CASSRALQGLAGELFF. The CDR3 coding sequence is TGCGCCAGCAGCCGGGCTCTACAGGGCCTCGCCGGGGAGCTGTTTTTT.

In DNA, the CDR3 is TGCAGCGTTGAAGGGGAGGCCAGCTCCTACAATGAGCAGTACTTC. This sequence encodes CSVEGEASSYNEQYF. This chain joins TRBV29-1 and TRBJ2-1; D may be TRBD2 (6 bases). The DNA matches TRBJ2-7 better at its end, which makes the J call doubtful. CDR3 length: 15 residues. CDR1 SQVTM and CDR2 ANQGSEA come from the germline V gene.

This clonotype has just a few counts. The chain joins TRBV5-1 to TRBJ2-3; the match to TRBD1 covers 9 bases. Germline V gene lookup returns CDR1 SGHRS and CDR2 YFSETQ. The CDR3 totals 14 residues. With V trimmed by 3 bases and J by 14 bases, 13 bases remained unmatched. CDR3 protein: CASSSTGGHRYAYF. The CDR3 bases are TGCGCCAGCAGCTCAACAGGGGGCCACAGATACGCGTATTTT.

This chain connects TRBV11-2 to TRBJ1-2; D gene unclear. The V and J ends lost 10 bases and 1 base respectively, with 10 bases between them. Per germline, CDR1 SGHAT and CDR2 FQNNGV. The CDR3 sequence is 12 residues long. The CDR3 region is CATISDNYGYTF. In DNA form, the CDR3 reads TGTGCCACCATCTCCGATAACTATGGCTACACCTTC. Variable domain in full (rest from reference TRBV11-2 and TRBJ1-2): EAGVAQSPRYKIIEKRQSVAFWCNPISGHATLYWYQQILGQGPKLLIQFQNNGVVDDSQLPKDRFSAERLKGVDSTLKIQPAKLEDSAVYLCATISDNYGYTFGSGTRLTVV.

The CDR3 is CASSSTGGLYEKLFF. The CDR3 DNA follows: TGTGCCAGCAGCTCGACAGGGGGACTGTATGAAAAACTGTTTTTT. The V gene is TRBV7-9, the J gene TRBJ1-4; TRBD1 aligns across 9 bases. This CDR3 is built from 15 residues. V lost 4 bases to trimming and J lost 6 bases; unmatched junction nucleotides: 6. From germline, CDR1 is SEHNR and CDR2 FQNEAQ (reference sequence).

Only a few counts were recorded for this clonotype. The CDR3 protein is CASGQDEETQYF. In DNA form, the CDR3 reads TGCGCCAGCGGCCAGGACGAGGAGACCCAGTACTTC. The chain is built from TRBV5-1 and TRBJ2-5; D ambiguous. The CDR3 length is 12 residues. Germline V gene lookup returns CDR1 SGHRS and CDR2 YFSETQ. V shed 7 bases and J shed 5 bases, with 12 bases lying between them.

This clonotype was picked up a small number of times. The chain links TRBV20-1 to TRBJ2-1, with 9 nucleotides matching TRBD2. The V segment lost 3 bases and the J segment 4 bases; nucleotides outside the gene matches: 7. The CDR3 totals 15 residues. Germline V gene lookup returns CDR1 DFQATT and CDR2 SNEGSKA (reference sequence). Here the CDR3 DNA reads TGCAGTGCTAGCCCCCGGACTAGCGAGTACAATGAGCAGTTCTTC. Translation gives CSASPRTSEYNEQFF.

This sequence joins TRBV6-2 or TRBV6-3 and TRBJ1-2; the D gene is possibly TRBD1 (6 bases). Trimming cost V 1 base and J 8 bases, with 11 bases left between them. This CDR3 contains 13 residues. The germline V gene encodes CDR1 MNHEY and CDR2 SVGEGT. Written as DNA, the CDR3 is TGTGCCAGCAGTTACTTCGGGGGCTCGGGCTACACCTTC. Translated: CASSYFGGSGYTF.

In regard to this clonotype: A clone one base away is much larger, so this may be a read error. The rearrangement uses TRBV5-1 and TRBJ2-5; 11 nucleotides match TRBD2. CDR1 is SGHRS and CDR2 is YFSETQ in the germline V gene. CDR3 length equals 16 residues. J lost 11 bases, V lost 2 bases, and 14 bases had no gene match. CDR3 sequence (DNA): TGCGCCAGCAGCTTAATAGCGGGAGGGCCGTTGAATGAGCAGTACTTC. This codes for CASSLIAGGPLNEQYF.

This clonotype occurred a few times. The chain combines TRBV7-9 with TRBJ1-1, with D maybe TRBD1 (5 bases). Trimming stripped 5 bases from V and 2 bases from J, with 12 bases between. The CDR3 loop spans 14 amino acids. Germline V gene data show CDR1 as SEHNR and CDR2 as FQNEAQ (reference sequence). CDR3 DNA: TGTGCCAGCAGCAACACCGGGACCAACACTGAAGCTTTCTTT. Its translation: CASSNTGTNTEAFF. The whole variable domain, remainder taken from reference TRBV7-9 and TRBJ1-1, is DTGVSQNPRHKITKRGQNVTFRCDPISEHNRLYWYRQTLGQGPEFLTYFQNEAQLEKSRLLSDRFSAERPKGSFSTLEIQRTEQGDSAMYLCASSNTGTNTEAFFGQGTRLTVV.